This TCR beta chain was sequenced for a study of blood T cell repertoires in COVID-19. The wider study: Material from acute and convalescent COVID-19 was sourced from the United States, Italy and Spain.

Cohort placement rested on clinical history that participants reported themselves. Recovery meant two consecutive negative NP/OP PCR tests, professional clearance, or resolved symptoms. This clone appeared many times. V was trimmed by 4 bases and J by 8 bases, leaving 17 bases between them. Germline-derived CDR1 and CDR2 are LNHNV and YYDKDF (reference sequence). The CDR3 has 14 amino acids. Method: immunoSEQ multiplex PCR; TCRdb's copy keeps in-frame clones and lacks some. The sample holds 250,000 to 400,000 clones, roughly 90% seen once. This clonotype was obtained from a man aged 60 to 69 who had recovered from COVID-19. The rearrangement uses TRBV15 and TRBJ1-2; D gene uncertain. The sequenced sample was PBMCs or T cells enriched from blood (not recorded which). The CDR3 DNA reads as TGTGCCACCAGCACTCCATCCACACGGGGAGGCTACACCTTC. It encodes CATSTPSTRGGYTF.